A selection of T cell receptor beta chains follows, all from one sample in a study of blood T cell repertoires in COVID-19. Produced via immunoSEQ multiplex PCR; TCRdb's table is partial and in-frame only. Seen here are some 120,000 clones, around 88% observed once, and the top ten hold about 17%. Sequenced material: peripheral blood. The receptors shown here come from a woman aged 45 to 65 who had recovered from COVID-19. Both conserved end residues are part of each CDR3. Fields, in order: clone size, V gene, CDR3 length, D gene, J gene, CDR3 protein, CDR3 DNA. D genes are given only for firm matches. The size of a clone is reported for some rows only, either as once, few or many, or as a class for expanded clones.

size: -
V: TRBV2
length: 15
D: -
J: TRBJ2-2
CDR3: CASNRQTGNTGELFF
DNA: TGTGCCAGCAATAGGCAGACAGGAAACACCGGGGAGCTGTTTTTT

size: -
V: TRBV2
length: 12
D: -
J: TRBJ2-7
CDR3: CASKLHESEQYF
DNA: TGTGCCAGCAAACTCCACGAGTCCGAGCAGTACTTC

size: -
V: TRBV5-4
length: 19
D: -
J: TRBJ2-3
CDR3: CASTVGGASLNPKSDTQYF
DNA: TGTGCCAGCACCGTTGGTGGGGCGAGCCTCAATCCTAAGTCAGATACGCAGTATTTT

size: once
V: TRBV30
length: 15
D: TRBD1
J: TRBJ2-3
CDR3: CAWSTGQGRTDTQYF
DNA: TGTGCCTGGAGTACTGGACAGGGTAGAACAGATACGCAGTATTTT

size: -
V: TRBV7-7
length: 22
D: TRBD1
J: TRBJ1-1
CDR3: CASSTTPGTGFGAPPLNTEAFF
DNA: TGTGCCAGCAGCACCACCCCCGGGACAGGGTTCGGAGCCCCTCCCCTGAACACTGAAGCTTTCTTT

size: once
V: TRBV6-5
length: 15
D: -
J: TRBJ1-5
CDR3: CASSYTGQLNQPQHF
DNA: TGTGCCAGCAGTTACACAGGACAGCTCAATCAGCCCCAGCATTTT

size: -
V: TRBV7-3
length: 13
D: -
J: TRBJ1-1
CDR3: CASSLTSATEAFF
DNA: TGTGCCAGCAGCTTAACCAGCGCCACTGAAGCTTTCTTT

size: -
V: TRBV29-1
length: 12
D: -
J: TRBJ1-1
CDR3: CSVDGRHAEAFF
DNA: TGCAGCGTTGATGGGAGGCACGCTGAAGCTTTCTTT

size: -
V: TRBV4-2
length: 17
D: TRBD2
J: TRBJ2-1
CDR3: CASSQETVLSGNNEQFF
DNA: TGTGCCAGCAGCCAAGAGACCGTCCTTAGCGGGAACAATGAGCAGTTCTTC

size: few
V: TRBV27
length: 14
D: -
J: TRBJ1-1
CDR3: CASSLGGLTTEAFF
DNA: TGTGCCAGCAGTTTAGGCGGCTTGACCACTGAAGCTTTCTTT

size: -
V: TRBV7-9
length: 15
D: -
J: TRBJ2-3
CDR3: CASSLPLAGTDTQYF
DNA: TGTGCCAGCAGCTTGCCACTAGCAGGCACAGATACGCAGTATTTT

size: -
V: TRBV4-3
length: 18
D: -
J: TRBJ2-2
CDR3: CASSQERVQAGGRRELFF
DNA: TGCGCCAGCAGCCAAGAGAGGGTTCAAGCGGGTGGGAGGCGGGAGCTGTTTTTT

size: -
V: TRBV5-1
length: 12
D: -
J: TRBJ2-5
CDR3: CASHGEGKTQYF
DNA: TGCGCCAGCCACGGCGAGGGAAAGACCCAGTACTTC

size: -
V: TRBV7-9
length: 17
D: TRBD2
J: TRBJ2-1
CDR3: CASSSLRTSGLYNEQFF
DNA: TGTGCCAGCAGCTCGCTCCGGACTAGCGGGCTTTACAATGAGCAGTTCTTC

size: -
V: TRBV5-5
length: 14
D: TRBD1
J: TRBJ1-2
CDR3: CASSSGRTGNGYTF
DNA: TGTGCCAGCAGCTCGGGCCGGACAGGGAATGGCTACACCTTC

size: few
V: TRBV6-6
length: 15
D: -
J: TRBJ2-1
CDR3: CASSLTGGSLHEQFF
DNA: TGTGCCAGCAGTCTTACGGGTGGTAGCCTCCATGAGCAGTTCTTC

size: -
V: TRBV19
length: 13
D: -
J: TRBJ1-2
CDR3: CASMDSGMSCYTF
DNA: TGTGCCAGCATGGACAGCGGGATGTCTTGCTACACCTTC

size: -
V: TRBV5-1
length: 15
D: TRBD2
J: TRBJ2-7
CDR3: CASSPTSGRSYEQYF
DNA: TGCGCCAGCAGCCCAACTAGCGGGAGATCCTACGAGCAGTACTTC

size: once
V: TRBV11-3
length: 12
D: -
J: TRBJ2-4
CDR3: CASSFQENIQYF
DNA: TGTGCCAGCAGCTTTCAGGAAAACATTCAGTACTTC

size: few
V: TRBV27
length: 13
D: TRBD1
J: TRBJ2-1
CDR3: CASGQGSVNEQFF
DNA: TGTGCCAGTGGACAGGGGAGTGTCAATGAGCAGTTCTTC

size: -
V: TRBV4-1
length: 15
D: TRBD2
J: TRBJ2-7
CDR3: CASSQFSGGGLEQYF
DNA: TGCGCCAGCAGCCAGTTTAGCGGGGGGGGGCTCGAGCAGTACTTC